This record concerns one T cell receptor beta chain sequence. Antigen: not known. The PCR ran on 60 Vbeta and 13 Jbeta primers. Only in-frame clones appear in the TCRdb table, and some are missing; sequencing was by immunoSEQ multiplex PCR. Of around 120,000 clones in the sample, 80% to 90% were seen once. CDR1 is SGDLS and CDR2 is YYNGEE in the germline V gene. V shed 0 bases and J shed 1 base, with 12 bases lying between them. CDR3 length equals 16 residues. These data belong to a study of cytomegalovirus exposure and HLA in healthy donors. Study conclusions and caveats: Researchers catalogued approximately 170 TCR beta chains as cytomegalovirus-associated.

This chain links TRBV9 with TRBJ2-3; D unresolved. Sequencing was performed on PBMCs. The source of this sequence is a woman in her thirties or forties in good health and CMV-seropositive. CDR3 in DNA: TGTGCCAGCAGCGTAGGCGGTACCGGTGGCACAGATACGCAGTATTTT. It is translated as CASSVGGTGGTDTQYF.